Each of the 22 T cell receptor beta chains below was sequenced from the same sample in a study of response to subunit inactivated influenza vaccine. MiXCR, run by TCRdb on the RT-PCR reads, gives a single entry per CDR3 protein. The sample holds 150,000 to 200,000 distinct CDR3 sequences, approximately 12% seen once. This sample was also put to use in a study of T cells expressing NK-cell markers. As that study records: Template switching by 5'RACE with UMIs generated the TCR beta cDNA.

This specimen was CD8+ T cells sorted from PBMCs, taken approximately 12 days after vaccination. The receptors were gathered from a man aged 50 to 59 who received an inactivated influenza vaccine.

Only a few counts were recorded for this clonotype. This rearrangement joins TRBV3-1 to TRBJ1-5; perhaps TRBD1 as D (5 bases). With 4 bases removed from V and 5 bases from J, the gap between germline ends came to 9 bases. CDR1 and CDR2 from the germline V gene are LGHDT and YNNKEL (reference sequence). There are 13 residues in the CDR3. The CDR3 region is CASSRLGDQPQHF. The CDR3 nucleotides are TGTGCCAGCAGCCGTCTGGGGGATCAGCCCCAGCATTTT.

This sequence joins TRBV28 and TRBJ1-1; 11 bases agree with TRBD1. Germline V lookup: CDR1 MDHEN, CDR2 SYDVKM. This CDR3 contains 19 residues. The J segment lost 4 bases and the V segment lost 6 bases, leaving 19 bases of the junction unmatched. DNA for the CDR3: TGTGCCAGCAGCTCAGATGGACAGGGGGCCTATTTGGGATCCACTGAAGCTTTCTTT. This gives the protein CASSSDGQGAYLGSTEAFF.

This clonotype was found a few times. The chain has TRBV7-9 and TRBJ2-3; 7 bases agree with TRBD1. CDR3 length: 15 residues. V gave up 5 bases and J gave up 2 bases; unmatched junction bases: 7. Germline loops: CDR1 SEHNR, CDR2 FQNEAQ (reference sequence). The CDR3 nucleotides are TGTGCCAGCAGCACAGGGACAGAGCTCACAGATACGCAGTATTTT. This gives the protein CASSTGTELTDTQYF.

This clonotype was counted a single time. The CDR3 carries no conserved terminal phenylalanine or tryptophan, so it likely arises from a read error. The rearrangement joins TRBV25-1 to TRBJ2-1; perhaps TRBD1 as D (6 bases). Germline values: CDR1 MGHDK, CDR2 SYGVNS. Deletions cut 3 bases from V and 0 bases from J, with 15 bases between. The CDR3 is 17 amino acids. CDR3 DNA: TGTGCCAGCAGTGAGAACCGGGACACAAGCTCCTACAATGAGCAGTTCCTC. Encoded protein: CASSENRDTSSYNEQFL.

CDR3 bases: TGCGCCAGCAGCCAAGGGCTCGGCAGGGAGGTAGTTGGGGCCAACGTCCTGACTTTC. Residues: CASSQGLGREVVGANVLTF. V is TRBV4-3 and J is TRBJ2-6, with a weak D call TRBD2 (6 bases). Trimming took 1 base from V and 3 from J, leaving 19 bases between them. Germline CDR1 LGHNA, CDR2 YSLEER. This CDR3 is 19 amino acids long.

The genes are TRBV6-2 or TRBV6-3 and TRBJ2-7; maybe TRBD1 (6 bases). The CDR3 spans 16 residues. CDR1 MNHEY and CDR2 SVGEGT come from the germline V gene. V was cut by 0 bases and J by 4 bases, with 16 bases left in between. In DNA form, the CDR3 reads TGTGCCAGCAGTTACTCGCTCGTGGCAGGGGATTACGAGCAGTACTTC. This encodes CASSYSLVAGDYEQYF.

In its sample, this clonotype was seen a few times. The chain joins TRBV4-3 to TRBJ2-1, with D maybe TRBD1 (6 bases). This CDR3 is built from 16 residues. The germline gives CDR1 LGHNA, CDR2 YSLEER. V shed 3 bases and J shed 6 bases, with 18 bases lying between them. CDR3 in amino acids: CASSQLPGHSINEQFF. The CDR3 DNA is TGCGCCAGCAGCCAGTTACCGGGACATTCGATCAATGAGCAGTTCTTC.

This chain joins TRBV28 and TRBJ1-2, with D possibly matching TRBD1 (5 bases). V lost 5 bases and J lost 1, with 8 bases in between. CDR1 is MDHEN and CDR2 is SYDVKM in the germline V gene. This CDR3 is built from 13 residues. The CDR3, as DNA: TGTGCCAGCAGTGGGACGGTTAACTATGGCTACACCTTC. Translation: CASSGTVNYGYTF.

The CDR3 spells CATSRELAGGETQYF. Here the CDR3 DNA reads TGTGCCACCAGCAGAGAATTAGCGGGAGGAGAGACCCAGTACTTC. The V gene is TRBV15, the J gene TRBJ2-5, with 10 positions matching TRBD2. Germline values: CDR1 LNHNV, CDR2 YYDKDF (reference sequence). V was pared by 0 bases and J by 4 bases, with 2 bases of the junction left unmatched. This CDR3 has 15 amino acids.

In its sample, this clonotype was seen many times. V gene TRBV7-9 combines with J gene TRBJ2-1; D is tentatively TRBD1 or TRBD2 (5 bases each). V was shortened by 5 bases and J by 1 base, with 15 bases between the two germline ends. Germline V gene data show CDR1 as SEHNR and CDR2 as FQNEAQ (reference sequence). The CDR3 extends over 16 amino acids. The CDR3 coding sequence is TGTGCCAGCAGCCCCCTTAGGGGAGTGTCCTACAATGAGCAGTTCTTC. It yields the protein CASSPLRGVSYNEQFF.

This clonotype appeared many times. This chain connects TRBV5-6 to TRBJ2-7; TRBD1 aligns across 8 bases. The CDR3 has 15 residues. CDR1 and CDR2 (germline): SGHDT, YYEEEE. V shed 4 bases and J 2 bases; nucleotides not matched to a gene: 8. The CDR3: CASSGAGQGTYEQYF. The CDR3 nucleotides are TGTGCCAGCAGCGGGGCTGGACAGGGCACCTACGAGCAGTACTTC.

CDR3 nucleotides: TGTGCCAGCAGCCATAAGGCCGGGGCCAACGTCCTGACTTTC. Translation: CASSHKAGANVLTF. The chain joins TRBV7-9 to TRBJ2-6, with D hard to call. Germline CDR1 is SEHNR and CDR2 is FQNEAQ (reference sequence). Deletions cut 5 bases from V and 4 bases from J, with 9 bases between. CDR3 size: 14 residues.

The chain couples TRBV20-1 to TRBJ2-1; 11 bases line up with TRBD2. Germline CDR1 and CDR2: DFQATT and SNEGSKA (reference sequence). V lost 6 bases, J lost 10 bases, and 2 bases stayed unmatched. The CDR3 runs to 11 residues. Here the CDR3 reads CSARLAGEQFF. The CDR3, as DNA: TGCAGTGCGAGACTAGCGGGGGAGCAGTTCTTC.

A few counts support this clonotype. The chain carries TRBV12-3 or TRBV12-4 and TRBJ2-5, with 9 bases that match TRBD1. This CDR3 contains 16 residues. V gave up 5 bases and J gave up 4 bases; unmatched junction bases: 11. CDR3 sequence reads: CASSNWDRAALETQYF. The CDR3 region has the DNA TGTGCCAGCAGTAACTGGGACAGGGCAGCTTTAGAGACCCAGTACTTC.

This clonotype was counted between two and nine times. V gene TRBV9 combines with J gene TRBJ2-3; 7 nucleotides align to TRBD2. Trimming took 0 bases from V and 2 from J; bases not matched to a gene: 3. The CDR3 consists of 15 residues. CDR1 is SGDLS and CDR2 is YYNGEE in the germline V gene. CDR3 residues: CASSVASGVTDTQYF. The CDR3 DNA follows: TGTGCCAGCAGCGTAGCCAGCGGGGTCACAGATACGCAGTATTTT.

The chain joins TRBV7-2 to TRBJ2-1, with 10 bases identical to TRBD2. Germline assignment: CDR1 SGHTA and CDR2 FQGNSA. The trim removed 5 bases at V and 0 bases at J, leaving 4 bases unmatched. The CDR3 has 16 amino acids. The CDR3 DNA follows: TGTGCCAGCAGCAGGGGACTAGCGAGCTCCTACAATGAGCAGTTCTTC. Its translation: CASSRGLASSYNEQFF.

CDR3: CASSVGVGQVYEQYF. The CDR3 region has the DNA TGTGCCAGCAGCGTAGGAGTGGGGCAGGTGTACGAGCAGTACTTC. This chain connects TRBV9 to TRBJ2-7, with a weak D call TRBD1 (5 bases). This CDR3 is built from 15 residues. V lost 0 bases and J lost 4, with 14 bases in between. Germline V gene data show CDR1 as SGDLS and CDR2 as YYNGEE. The variable domain in full, completed from reference TRBV9 and TRBJ2-7, reads DSGVTQTPKHLITATGQRVTLRCSPRSGDLSVYWYQQSLDQGLQFLIQYYNGEERAKGNILERFSAQQFPDLHSELNLSSLELGDSALYFCASSVGVGQVYEQYFGPGTRLTVT.

Here the CDR3 reads CASRLTGGLQPQHF. In DNA, the CDR3 is TGTGCCAGCAGATTGACAGGGGGTTTACAGCCCCAGCATTTT. This chain connects TRBV28 to TRBJ1-5; 9 nucleotides align to TRBD1. CDR1 and CDR2 from the germline V gene are MDHEN and SYDVKM. CDR3 length equals 14 residues. After removal of 6 bases from V and 7 bases from J, the junction contained 7 bases not matched to a gene.

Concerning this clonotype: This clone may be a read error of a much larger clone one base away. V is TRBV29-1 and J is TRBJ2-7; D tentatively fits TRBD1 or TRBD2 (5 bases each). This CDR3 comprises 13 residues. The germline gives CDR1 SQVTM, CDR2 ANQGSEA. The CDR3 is CSVVGETSYEQCF. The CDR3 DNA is TGCAGCGTTGTAGGGGAGACCTCCTACGAGCAGTGCTTC.

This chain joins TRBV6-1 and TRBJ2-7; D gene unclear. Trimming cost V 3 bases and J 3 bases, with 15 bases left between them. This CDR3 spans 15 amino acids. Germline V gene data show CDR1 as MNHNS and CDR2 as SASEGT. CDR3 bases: TGTGCCAGCAGTGAGTTCGGCAGTGGATTCTACGAGCAGTACTTC. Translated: CASSEFGSGFYEQYF.

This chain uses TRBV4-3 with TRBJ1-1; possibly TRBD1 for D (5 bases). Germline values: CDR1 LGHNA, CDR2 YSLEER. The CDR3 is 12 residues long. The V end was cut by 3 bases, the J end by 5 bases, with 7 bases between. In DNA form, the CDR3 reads TGCGCCAGCAGCCAGCGGGGGACTGAAGCTTTCTTT. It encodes CASSQRGTEAFF.

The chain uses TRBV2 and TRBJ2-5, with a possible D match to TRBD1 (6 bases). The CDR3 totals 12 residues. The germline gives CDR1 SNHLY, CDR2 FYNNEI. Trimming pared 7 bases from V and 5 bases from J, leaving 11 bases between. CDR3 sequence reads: CASKTGGETQYF. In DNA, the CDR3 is TGTGCCAGCAAGACAGGCGGTGAGACCCAGTACTTC.